This TCR beta chain is drawn from a study of identical twins. MiXCR was run by TCRdb on the 5' RACE reads, yielding one entry per CDR3 protein. The sample carries under 300,000 distinct CDR3 sequences, over 5% recorded once. Comment on this clonotype: Its antigen is not identified.

Notes on the study in general: Excess low generation probability was seen in twin-shared out-of-frame alpha sequences. Insertions ran lower in abundant cord blood beta clonotypes, though not in memory repertoires.

The same data also contributed to another study, on T cells expressing NK-cell markers.

The sample was CD8+ T cells sorted from blood. The source is a woman younger than 30 in good health.

CDR3 in DNA: TGTGCCAGCAGTTACTCGGCTCCCTACGAGCAGTACTTC. The encoded protein is CASSYSAPYEQYF. This rearrangement joins TRBV6-2 or TRBV6-3 to TRBJ2-7; D uncertain. V shed 0 bases and J shed 2 bases, with 5 bases lying between them. The CDR3 runs to 13 residues. CDR1 is MNHEY, CDR2 SVGEGT, per germline.